This T cell receptor (beta chain) was recorded in a study of read filtering for tumor transcriptome and immune sequencing. Study details: DNase treatment preceded whole-transcriptome library preparation.

Molecular barcoded adaptors covering alpha/delta and beta/gamma chains were used on 400 to 450 ng RNA. A single record per CDR3 protein comes from TCRdb applying MiXCR to the reads. Altogether tens of thousands of distinct CDR3 sequences are present, roughly 12% being singletons, with the ten largest covering roughly 14%. Sampling of bone marrow took place during active disease in every patient. Study-wide results and caveats: Compared with RNA-seq, IR-seq gave much higher clonotype depth and reliability.

The CDR3 consists of 12 residues. CDR1 and CDR2 (germline): SQVTM, ANQGSEA. This clonotype was recorded many times. As yet, its antigen is unknown. One base away lies a much larger clone, so this may be a sequencing read error. The sequence was obtained from a donor at least 40 years old with multiple myeloma. Sequencing used a population of CD138-negative cells sorted from bone marrow. This chain links TRBV29-1 with TRBJ2-2; D tentatively fits TRBD1 or TRBD2 (6 bases each). CDR3: CSVKQGAGGLFF. Here the CDR3 DNA reads TGCAGCGTTAAACAGGGAGCCGGGGGGCTGTTTTTT.